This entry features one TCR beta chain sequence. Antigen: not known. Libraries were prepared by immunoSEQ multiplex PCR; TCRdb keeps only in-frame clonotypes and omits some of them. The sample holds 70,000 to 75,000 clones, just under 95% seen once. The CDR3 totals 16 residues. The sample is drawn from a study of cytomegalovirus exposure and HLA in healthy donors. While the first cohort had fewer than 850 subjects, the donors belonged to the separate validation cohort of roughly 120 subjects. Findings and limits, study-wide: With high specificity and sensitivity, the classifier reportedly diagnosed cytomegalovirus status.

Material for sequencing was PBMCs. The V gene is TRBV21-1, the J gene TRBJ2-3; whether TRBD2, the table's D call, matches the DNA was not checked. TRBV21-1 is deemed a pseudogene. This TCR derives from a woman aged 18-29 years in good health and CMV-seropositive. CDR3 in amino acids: CASSSRTSGRSDTQYF. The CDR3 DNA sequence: TGTGCCAGCAGCTCTCGGACTAGCGGGAGATCGGATACGCAGTATTTT.